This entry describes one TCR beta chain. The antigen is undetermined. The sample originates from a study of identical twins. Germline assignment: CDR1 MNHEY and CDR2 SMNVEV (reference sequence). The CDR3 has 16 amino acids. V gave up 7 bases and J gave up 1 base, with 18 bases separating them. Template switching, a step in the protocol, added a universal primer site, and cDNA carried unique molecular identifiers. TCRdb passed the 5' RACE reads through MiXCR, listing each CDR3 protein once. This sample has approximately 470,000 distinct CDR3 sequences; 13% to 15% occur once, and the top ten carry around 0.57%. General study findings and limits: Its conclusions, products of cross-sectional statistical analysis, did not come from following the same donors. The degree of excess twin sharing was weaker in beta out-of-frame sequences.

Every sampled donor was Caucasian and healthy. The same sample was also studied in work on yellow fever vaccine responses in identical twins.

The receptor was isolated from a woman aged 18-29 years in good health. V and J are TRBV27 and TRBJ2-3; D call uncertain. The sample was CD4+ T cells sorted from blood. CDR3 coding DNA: TGTGCCAGCACTGCCGGCAACCCTTATGGCACAGATACGCAGTATTTT. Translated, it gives CASTAGNPYGTDTQYF.